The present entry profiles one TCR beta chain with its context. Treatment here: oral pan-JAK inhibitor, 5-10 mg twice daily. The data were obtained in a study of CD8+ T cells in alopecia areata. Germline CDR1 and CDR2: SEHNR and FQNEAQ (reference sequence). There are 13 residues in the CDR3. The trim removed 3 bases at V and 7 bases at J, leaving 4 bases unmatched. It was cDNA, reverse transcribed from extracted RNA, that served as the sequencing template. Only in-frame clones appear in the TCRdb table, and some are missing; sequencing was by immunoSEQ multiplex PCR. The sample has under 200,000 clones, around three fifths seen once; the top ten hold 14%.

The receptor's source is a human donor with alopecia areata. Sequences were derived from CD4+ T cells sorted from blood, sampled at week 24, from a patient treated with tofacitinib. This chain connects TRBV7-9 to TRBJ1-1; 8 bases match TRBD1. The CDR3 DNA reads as TGTGCCAGCAGCTTCAGGGGGCGGGATGAAGCTTTCTTT. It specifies CASSFRGRDEAFF.